This is a list of T cell receptor beta chains from one sample in a study of CD8 T cells in ankylosing spondylitis. TCRdb re-analysed the 5' RACE reads in MiXCR, keeping a single row per CDR3 protein. Of some 30,000 distinct CDR3 sequences listed, over 12% are singletons. Sequencing used blood. All receptors derive from a male donor with ankylosing spondylitis or in good health (not recorded which). The CDR3 runs from the conserved cysteine through the conserved F or W. A D gene is named only where the DNA matches it firmly. Expanded clones are given a class, and other clones once, few, many or no size at all.

TRBV11-2,.,TRBJ2-2,.,CASSLPVGGELFF,TGTGCCAGCAGCTTACCTGTTGGTGGGGAGCTGTTTTTT
TRBV6-2/TRBV6-3,.,TRBJ2-2,few,CASSYSRNTGELFF,TGTGCCAGCAGTTACTCCCGTAACACCGGGGAGCTGTTTTTT
TRBV28,TRBD2,TRBJ2-1,.,CASRDSSGRRVDEQFF,TGTGCCAGCAGAGACTCTAGCGGGAGGAGGGTCGATGAGCAGTTCTTC
TRBV12-3/TRBV12-4,TRBD1,TRBJ2-1,.,CASSPGTAYLSNEQFF,TGTGCCAGCAGCCCTGGGACAGCGTATCTTAGCAATGAGCAGTTCTTC
TRBV29-1,.,TRBJ1-1,.,CSVVRPQNTEAFF,TGCAGCGTTGTCCGACCCCAGAACACTGAAGCTTTCTTT
TRBV12-3/TRBV12-4,TRBD2,TRBJ2-5,few,CASSFPPSGQETQYF,TGTGCCAGCAGTTTCCCGCCTAGCGGACAAGAGACCCAGTACTTC
TRBV6-4,.,TRBJ1-1,few,CASSSTAGTEAFF,TGTGCCAGCAGTTCGACTGCGGGCACTGAAGCTTTCTTT
TRBV28,.,TRBJ2-2,.,CASSLLAGLSTGELFF,TGTGCCAGCAGTTTACTTGCGGGACTCAGCACCGGGGAGCTGTTTTTT
TRBV29-1,TRBD2,TRBJ2-1,many,CSVVASGGPMYNEQFF,TGCAGCGTTGTGGCTAGCGGGGGGCCTATGTACAATGAGCAGTTCTTC
TRBV20-1,.,TRBJ2-3,few,CSARDQRRRGASTDTQYF,TGCAGTGCTAGAGATCAAAGGAGGCGGGGAGCTAGCACAGATACGCAGTATTTT
TRBV6-2/TRBV6-3,.,TRBJ2-5,few,CASSYRHETQYF,TGTGCCAGCAGTTACAGGCATGAGACCCAGTACTTC
TRBV5-6,.,TRBJ2-7,few,CASSLRGGPYEQYF,TGTGCCAGCAGCTTGAGGGGGGGCCCCTACGAGCAGTACTTC
TRBV28,.,TRBJ2-1,.,CASSPPIGRVLNEQFF,TGTGCCAGCAGCCCCCCGATCGGGAGAGTTCTCAATGAGCAGTTCTTC
TRBV9,TRBD1,TRBJ2-1,few,CASSVIGQGRNEQFF,TGTGCCAGCAGCGTAATAGGACAGGGGCGCAATGAGCAGTTCTTC
TRBV29-1,TRBD1,TRBJ2-1,few,CSVEDNEQGAVYEQFF,TGCAGCGTTGAAGATAATGAACAGGGGGCTGTATATGAGCAGTTCTTC
TRBV5-1,.,TRBJ2-5,few,CASSLERPEETQYF,TGCGCCAGCAGCTTGGAGCGACCCGAAGAGACCCAGTACTTC
TRBV29-1,TRBD1,TRBJ2-1,.,CSVEPRDRAYNEQFF,TGCAGCGTTGAACCCCGGGACAGGGCCTACAATGAGCAGTTCTTC
TRBV9,TRBD1,TRBJ2-1,.,CASSVDNRGRNEQFF,TGTGCCAGCAGCGTAGATAACAGGGGGCGGAATGAGCAGTTCTTC
TRBV9,.,TRBJ2-7,.,CASSASGARSYEQYF,TGTGCCAGCAGCGCATCCGGGGCCCGCTCCTACGAGCAGTACTTC
TRBV7-2,TRBD2,TRBJ2-3,.,CASSLGTSGSKDTQYF,TGTGCCAGCAGCTTAGGGACTAGCGGGAGCAAGGATACGCAGTATTTT
TRBV12-3/TRBV12-4,.,TRBJ2-3,.,CASKTDYTDTQYF,TGTGCCAGTAAAACGGACTACACAGATACGCAGTATTTT
TRBV29-1,TRBD1,TRBJ2-1,.,CSVEHPTGGLGEQFF,TGCAGCGTTGAACATCCGACAGGGGGTCTTGGTGAGCAGTTCTTC
TRBV6-5,.,TRBJ1-4,.,CASSYRGGKLFF,TGTGCCAGCAGTTACCGGGGGGGAAAACTGTTTTTT
TRBV12-3/TRBV12-4,TRBD1,TRBJ1-1,.,CASSRDRGTEAFF,TGTGCCAGCAGCAGGGACAGGGGAACTGAAGCTTTCTTT
TRBV18,.,TRBJ2-1,.,CASSPKSGNEQFF,TGTGCCAGCTCACCGAAGAGCGGGAATGAGCAGTTCTTC
TRBV5-1,.,TRBJ2-1,.,CASSFRGGYNEQFF,TGCGCCAGCAGCTTTAGAGGGGGTTACAATGAGCAGTTCTTC
TRBV6-2/TRBV6-3,TRBD2,TRBJ2-1,.,CASSSLAGEYNEQFF,TGTGCCAGCAGTTCTCTAGCGGGAGAGTACAATGAGCAGTTCTTC
TRBV5-4,.,TRBJ2-1,.,CASSQITAGSEQFF,TGTGCCAGCAGCCAAATAACGGCTGGGAGTGAGCAGTTCTTC
TRBV4-3,.,TRBJ2-5,.,CASSQAAEETQYF,TGCGCCAGCAGCCAGGCGGCGGAAGAGACCCAGTACTTC
TRBV4-1,.,TRBJ2-2,few,CASSDRPTTGELFF,TGCGCCAGCAGCGACAGACCCACCACCGGGGAGCTGTTTTTT
TRBV28,.,TRBJ2-1,.,CASSFLDGRDEQFF,TGTGCCAGCAGTTTCCTGGACGGAAGGGATGAGCAGTTCTTC
TRBV5-1,TRBD1,TRBJ2-7,.,CASSFRQGLGEQYF,TGCGCCAGCAGCTTTCGACAGGGCTTGGGCGAGCAGTACTTC
TRBV3-1,.,TRBJ1-4,.,CASSSDLNEKLFF,TGTGCCAGCAGCTCGGACCTAAATGAAAAACTGTTTTTT
TRBV12-3/TRBV12-4,.,TRBJ2-1,once,CASSSFGEQFF,TGTGCCAGCAGTTCCTTTGGGGAGCAGTTCTTC
TRBV12-3/TRBV12-4,.,TRBJ2-2,few,CASSSFRGRTGELFF,TGTGCCAGCAGCTCTTTTCGTGGGCGCACCGGGGAGCTGTTTTTT
TRBV5-1,.,TRBJ2-7,many,CASSPSGRPVLYEQYF,TGCGCCAGCAGCCCGTCGGGCCGACCCGTCCTCTACGAGCAGTACTTC
TRBV7-9,TRBD1,TRBJ1-4,.,CASSVTGGHLNEKLFF,TGTGCCAGCAGCGTGACAGGGGGCCATCTTAATGAAAAACTGTTTTTT
TRBV7-9,.,TRBJ2-1,.,CASRAGQYNEQFF,TGTGCCAGCAGGGCGGGACAATACAATGAGCAGTTCTTC
TRBV13,TRBD1,TRBJ1-1,.,CASSARQGNTEAFF,TGTGCCAGCAGCGCCCGACAGGGGAACACTGAAGCTTTCTTT
TRBV28,.,TRBJ1-5,few,CASSLGIGQPQHF,TGTGCCAGCAGTCTGGGTATCGGTCAGCCCCAGCATTTT
TRBV6-2/TRBV6-3,.,TRBJ1-1,.,CASSYVLGLNTEAFF,TGTGCCAGCAGTTACGTGCTGGGACTGAACACTGAAGCTTTCTTT
TRBV6-6,.,TRBJ1-4,large,CASSPSPTNEKLFF,TGTGCCAGCAGCCCTAGTCCAACTAATGAAAAACTGTTTTTT
TRBV29-1,.,TRBJ2-2,many,CSADLGDTNTGELFF,TGCAGCGCTGACCTGGGGGACACGAACACCGGGGAGCTGTTTTTT
TRBV20-1,TRBD2,TRBJ2-2,.,CSARGPSGGTGELFF,TGCAGTGCTAGAGGGCCTAGCGGGGGCACCGGGGAGCTGTTTTTT
TRBV5-1,TRBD1,TRBJ1-5,few,CASSPGQGKGQPQHF,TGCGCCAGCAGCCCCGGACAGGGGAAAGGTCAGCCCCAGCATTTT
TRBV2,.,TRBJ1-3,.,CASSQRSSGNTIYF,TGTGCCAGCAGTCAGCGGAGCTCTGGAAACACCATATATTTT
TRBV20-1,.,TRBJ2-3,few,CSAPPQGGDTQYF,TGCAGTGCCCCCCCGCAGGGAGGAGATACGCAGTATTTT
TRBV29-1,TRBD1,TRBJ1-4,few,CSVVDRDGEKLFF,TGCAGCGTCGTAGACAGGGATGGTGAAAAACTGTTTTTT
TRBV7-2,.,TRBJ1-3,few,CASSPQGQGNTIYF,TGTGCCAGCAGCCCCCAGGGTCAGGGAAACACCATATATTTT
TRBV19,.,TRBJ2-4,.,CASSLRPRGSIQYF,TGTGCCAGTAGTCTGCGGCCCCGCGGTAGTATTCAGTACTTC
TRBV5-4,TRBD1,TRBJ1-1,few,CASSPGTGTRTEAFF,TGTGCCAGCAGCCCCGGGACAGGGACGAGGACTGAAGCTTTCTTT
TRBV4-1,TRBD2,TRBJ2-2,.,CASSQEGLVAGELFF,TGCGCCAGCAGCCAAGAGGGACTAGTCGCCGGGGAGCTGTTTTTT